Following are 20 T cell receptor beta chains from one sample sequenced in a study of T cells in localized non-small cell lung cancer. Sequencing was performed with immunoSEQ multiplex PCR; in TCRdb, only in-frame clones are kept and a portion is missing. The sample includes 45,000 to 60,000 clones, about 85% of them seen just once. The sequencing used PBMCs, collected before any cancer treatment. The receptors here all came from a man aged 40-75 years with stage II lung adenocarcinoma.

The gene calls are TRBV9 and TRBJ2-3; D not certain. There are 13 residues in the CDR3. Germline CDR1 is SGDLS and CDR2 is YYNGEE. Trimming pared 0 bases from V and 5 bases from J, leaving 7 bases between. CDR3 bases: TGTGCCAGCAGCGTAGAAACGGGAGATACGCAGTATTTT. Its protein is CASSVETGDTQYF.

V usage is TRBV5-4 and J usage is TRBJ1-6; TRBD1 is a possible D gene (5 bases). The CDR3 consists of 13 residues. Germline V gives CDR1 SGHNT, CDR2 YYREEE (reference sequence). V was trimmed by 4 bases and J by 12 bases, leaving 14 bases between them. DNA for the CDR3: TGTGCCAGCAGCCCTCAGGGAGCGGGACCCCTCCACTTT. Its protein product is CASSPQGAGPLHF.

The CDR3 coding sequence is TGTGCCATCAGTGAGTCGGTTGGGGGAAACTATGGCTACACCTTC. It specifies CAISESVGGNYGYTF. The chain carries TRBV10-3 and TRBJ1-2; a possible D gene is TRBD1 (5 bases). The germline CDR1 and CDR2 sequences are ENHRY and SYGVKD. The CDR3 runs 15 residues. Deletions cut 0 bases from V and 2 bases from J, with 10 bases between.

The chain uses TRBV30 and TRBJ2-5; no reliable D call. The CDR3 length is 13 residues. Germline V gene data show CDR1 as GTSNPN and CDR2 as SVGIG (reference sequence). V was shortened by 4 bases and J by 2 bases, with 11 bases between the two germline ends. The CDR3 region has the DNA TGTGCCTGGATGGGCAGAGAACAAGAGACCCAGTACTTC. Translation gives CAWMGREQETQYF.

This chain joins TRBV27 and TRBJ1-1; 8 nucleotides agree with TRBD1. The CDR3 is 15 residues long. Looked up from germline, CDR1 is MNHEY and CDR2 is SMNVEV (reference sequence). V lost 0 bases and J lost 1; bases outside the gene matches: 1. The CDR3 sequence is CASSLSGTGNTEAFF. CDR3 nucleotide sequence: TGTGCCAGCAGTTTATCGGGGACAGGGAACACTGAAGCTTTCTTT.

The rearrangement joins TRBV4-1 to TRBJ2-5, with TRBD2 identical over 9 bases. The CDR3 length is 16 residues. The trim removed 2 bases at V and 5 bases at J, leaving 9 bases unmatched. The germline V gene has CDR1 MGHRA and CDR2 YSYEKL. CDR3 nucleotides: TGCGCCAGCAGCCAAAACCCAGCGGGGGGTTGGGAGACCCAGTACTTC. This codes for CASSQNPAGGWETQYF.

The chain uses TRBV5-4 and TRBJ2-2, with 8 bases lining up with TRBD1. CDR1 SGHNT and CDR2 YYREEE come from the germline V gene (reference sequence). CDR3 length equals 13 residues. Trimming cost V 4 bases and J 9 bases; bases outside gene matches: 5. CDR3 region: CASSLGQGRELFF. The CDR3 nucleotides are TGTGCCAGCAGCCTCGGACAGGGAAGGGAGCTGTTTTTT. Using reference TRBV5-4 and TRBJ2-2 for the parts outside the CDR3, the full variable domain is ETGVTQSPTHLIKTRGQQVTLRCSSQSGHNTVSWYQQALGQGPQFIFQYYREEENGRGNFPPRFSGLQFPNYSSELNVNALELDDSALYLCASSLGQGRELFFGEGSRLTVL.

This chain uses TRBV10-3 with TRBJ2-5; the D gene is possibly TRBD2 (5 bases). The germline V gene encodes CDR1 ENHRY and CDR2 SYGVKD. The CDR3 extends over 14 amino acids. The V gene lost 10 bases and the J gene lost 5 bases, with 20 bases spanning the gap. CDR3 coding DNA: TGTGCCACCCCCCGAGGTCCGCGCGGGGAGACCCAGTACTTC. Translated, it gives CATPRGPRGETQYF.

This chain joins TRBV7-9 and TRBJ1-1, with D unresolved. Trimming took 3 bases from V and 3 from J, leaving 8 bases between them. Germline V gives CDR1 SEHNR, CDR2 FQNEAQ (reference sequence). This CDR3 is 13 amino acids long. The CDR3 DNA reads TGTGCCAGCAGCTTCTCCCAGGACACTGAAGCTTTCTTT. This gives the protein CASSFSQDTEAFF. Combining the CDR3 with reference TRBV7-9 and TRBJ1-1 gives the whole variable domain DTGVSQNPRHKITKRGQNVTFRCDPISEHNRLYWYRQTLGQGPEFLTYFQNEAQLEKSRLLSDRFSAERPKGSFSTLEIQRTEQGDSAMYLCASSFSQDTEAFFGQGTRLTVV.

This clone was seen a handful of times. This chain joins TRBV19 and TRBJ1-6; no reliable D call. CDR3 length: 13 residues. The germline V gene has CDR1 LNHDA and CDR2 SQIVND (reference sequence). V lost 6 bases, J lost 6 bases, and 9 bases lay in between. The CDR3 protein is CASREASNSPLHF. As DNA, the CDR3 is TGTGCCAGTAGGGAGGCATCTAATTCACCCCTCCACTTT.

The gene calls are TRBV30 and TRBJ1-2; weak D call: TRBD1 (5 bases). Per the germline V gene, CDR1 is GTSNPN and CDR2 is SVGIG (reference sequence). The CDR3 sequence is 14 residues long. V shed 0 bases and J shed 7 bases, with 15 bases lying between them. CDR3 residues: CAWSVGVREGGYTF. The CDR3 DNA is TGTGCCTGGAGTGTAGGGGTACGGGAAGGTGGCTACACCTTC.

The chain carries TRBV10-2 and TRBJ1-1; D may be TRBD1 (6 bases). The germline V gene encodes CDR1 WSHSY and CDR2 SAAADI. Trimming pared 8 bases from V and 4 bases from J, leaving 17 bases between. The CDR3 is made up of 14 amino acids. CDR3 residues: CASAGDTETTEAFF. The DNA for the CDR3 is TGCGCCAGCGCCGGGGACACCGAAACCACTGAAGCTTTCTTT.

The rearrangement links TRBV6-1 to TRBJ1-5; D gene ambiguous. Per the germline V gene, CDR1 is MNHNS and CDR2 is SASEGT. This CDR3 comprises 14 residues. Trimming shortened V by 6 bases and J by 0 bases, and 9 bases separated the two germline ends. CDR3 amino acids: CASRKENSNQPQHF. The CDR3 DNA follows: TGTGCCAGCAGGAAGGAGAATAGCAATCAGCCCCAGCATTTT.

This chain uses TRBV27 with TRBJ1-2, with D unclear. Trimming shortened V by 7 bases and J by 5 bases, and 17 bases separated the two germline ends. From germline, CDR1 is MNHEY and CDR2 SMNVEV (reference sequence). This CDR3 is 14 amino acids long. For the CDR3, the DNA is TGTGCCAGCATGGCCCCGGGGTCGGAGTATGGCTACACCTTC. It yields the protein CASMAPGSEYGYTF.

The CDR3: CASSGQSTDTQYF. CDR3 bases: TGTGCCAGCTCCGGACAGAGCACAGATACGCAGTATTTT. The rearrangement links TRBV18 to TRBJ2-3; a possible D gene is TRBD1 (6 bases). Trimming pared 6 bases from V and 0 bases from J, leaving 7 bases between. The CDR3 covers 13 residues. Germline V gives CDR1 KGHSH, CDR2 LQKENI.

The V gene is TRBV4-1, the J gene TRBJ2-3; 7 bases line up with TRBD2. This CDR3 has 16 amino acids. CDR1 and CDR2 from the germline V gene are MGHRA and YSYEKL. The J segment lost 4 bases and the V segment lost 0 bases, leaving 7 bases of the junction unmatched. CDR3 in DNA: TGCGCCAGCAGCCAAGATCCAGCGGGGCGTTCAGATACGCAGTATTTT. Translating it yields CASSQDPAGRSDTQYF.

The chain employs TRBV30 and TRBJ1-2; no reliable D call. CDR3 size: 15 residues. Germline CDR1 is GTSNPN and CDR2 is SVGIG (reference sequence). Trimming took 0 bases from V and 3 from J, leaving 14 bases between them. The CDR3, as DNA: TGTGCCTGGAGTGTACCCACAGCCAAATACTATGGCTACACCTTC. Amino acid sequence: CAWSVPTAKYYGYTF. The variable domain in full, with the rest retrieved from reference TRBV30 and TRBJ1-2, is SQTIHQWPATLVQPVGSPLSLECTVEGTSNPNLYWYRQAAGRGLQLLFYSVGIGQISSEVPQNLSASRPQDRQFILSSKKLLLSDSGFYLCAWSVPTAKYYGYTFGSGTRLTVV.

This clone was detected a few times. CDR3 amino acids: CASSSRGYNQPQHF. The DNA of the CDR3 is TGTGCCAGTAGTTCTAGGGGCTACAATCAGCCCCAGCATTTT. This chain links TRBV19 with TRBJ1-5; tentative D call: TRBD1 (5 bases). The V gene lost 5 bases and the J gene lost 3 bases, with 11 bases spanning the gap. Per germline, CDR1 LNHDA and CDR2 SQIVND (reference sequence). This CDR3 spans 14 amino acids.

The V call is TRBV4-1, the J call TRBJ2-2; 10 nucleotides line up with TRBD1. V shed 4 bases, J shed 0 bases, and the junction held 5 bases outside the gene matches. The length of the CDR3 is 17 residues. In germline, CDR1 is MGHRA, CDR2 YSYEKL. The CDR3 nucleotides read TGCGCCAGCAGCCCGTGGGACAGGGGACCGAACACCGGGGAGCTGTTTTTT. This encodes CASSPWDRGPNTGELFF.

V is TRBV9 and J is TRBJ2-5; a possible D gene is TRBD1 (5 bases). CDR3 size: 13 residues. The V gene lost 0 bases and the J gene lost 6 bases, with 9 bases spanning the gap. Germline loops: CDR1 SGDLS, CDR2 YYNGEE. The CDR3 DNA is TGTGCCAGCAGCGTAGGGGGCACGAAGACCCAGTACTTC. This translates into CASSVGGTKTQYF.